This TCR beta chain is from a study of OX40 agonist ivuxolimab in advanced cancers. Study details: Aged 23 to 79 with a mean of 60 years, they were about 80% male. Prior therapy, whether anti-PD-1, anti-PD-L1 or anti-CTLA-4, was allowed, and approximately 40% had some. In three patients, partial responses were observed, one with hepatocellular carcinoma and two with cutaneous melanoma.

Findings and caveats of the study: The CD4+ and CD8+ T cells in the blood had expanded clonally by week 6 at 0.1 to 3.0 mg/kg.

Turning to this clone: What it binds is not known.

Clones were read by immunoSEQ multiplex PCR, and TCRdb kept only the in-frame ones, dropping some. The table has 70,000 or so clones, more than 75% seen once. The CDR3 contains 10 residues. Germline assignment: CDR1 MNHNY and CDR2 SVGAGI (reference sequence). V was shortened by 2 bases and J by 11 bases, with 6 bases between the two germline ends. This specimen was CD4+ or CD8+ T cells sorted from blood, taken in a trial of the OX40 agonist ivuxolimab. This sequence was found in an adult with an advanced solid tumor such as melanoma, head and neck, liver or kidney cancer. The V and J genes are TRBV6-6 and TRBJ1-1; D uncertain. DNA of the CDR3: TGTGCCAGCAGTTACACCTATGCTTTCTTT. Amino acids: CASSYTYAFF.